The clone carrying this T cell receptor (beta chain) was picked up one time. Its target is not known. Only in-frame clones appear in the TCRdb table, and some are missing; sequencing was by immunoSEQ multiplex PCR. The table shows around 13,000 clones, with around 68% occurring only once. The data were taken from a study of T cells in tumors after PD-1 blockade. Broader study findings: Only pre- versus post-treatment comparisons showed clonal replacement.

V was shortened by 0 bases and J by 4 bases, with 10 bases between the two germline ends. This CDR3 is built from 14 residues. The V gene's germline CDR1 is SGDLS and CDR2 YYNGEE. The TCR originated in a human donor with cutaneous squamous cell carcinoma. The material sequenced was tumor tissue, taken before anti-PD-1 treatment. The V gene is TRBV9, the J gene TRBJ1-2; D remains unclear. DNA for the CDR3: TGTGCCAGCAGCGTAGCGTGGGTTTCCTATGGCTACACCTTC. This translates into CASSVAWVSYGYTF.